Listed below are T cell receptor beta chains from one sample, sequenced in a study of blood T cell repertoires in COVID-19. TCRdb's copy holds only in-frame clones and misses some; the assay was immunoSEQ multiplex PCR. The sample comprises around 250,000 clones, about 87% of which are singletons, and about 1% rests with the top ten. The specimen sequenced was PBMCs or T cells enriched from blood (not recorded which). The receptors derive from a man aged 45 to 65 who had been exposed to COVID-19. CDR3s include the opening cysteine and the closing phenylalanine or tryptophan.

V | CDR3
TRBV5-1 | CASGIAGPSTDTQYF
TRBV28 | CASTGQSGENQPQHF
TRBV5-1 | CASSFGQGTNEKLFF
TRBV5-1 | CASSLDASSNQPQHF
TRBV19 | CASRTDRFNTGELFF
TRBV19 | CASSILRTGNSGNTIYF
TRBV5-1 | CASSFLAGGSYNEQFF
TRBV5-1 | CASSHGTGGSSPLHF
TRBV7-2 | CASSLGQGYTGELFF
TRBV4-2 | CASSQVGTAMNTEAFF
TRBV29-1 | CSVDDRGFGQTQYF
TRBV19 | CASSPLDRNTEAFF
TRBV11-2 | CASSSQRTGGTDTQYF
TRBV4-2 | CASSPTRGGDGELFF
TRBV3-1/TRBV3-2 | CASSNRGRSNEKLFF
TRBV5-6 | CASSFQQGWNEQFF
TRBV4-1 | CASSQDAKGSQPQHF
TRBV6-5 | CASSYPGQGIETQYF